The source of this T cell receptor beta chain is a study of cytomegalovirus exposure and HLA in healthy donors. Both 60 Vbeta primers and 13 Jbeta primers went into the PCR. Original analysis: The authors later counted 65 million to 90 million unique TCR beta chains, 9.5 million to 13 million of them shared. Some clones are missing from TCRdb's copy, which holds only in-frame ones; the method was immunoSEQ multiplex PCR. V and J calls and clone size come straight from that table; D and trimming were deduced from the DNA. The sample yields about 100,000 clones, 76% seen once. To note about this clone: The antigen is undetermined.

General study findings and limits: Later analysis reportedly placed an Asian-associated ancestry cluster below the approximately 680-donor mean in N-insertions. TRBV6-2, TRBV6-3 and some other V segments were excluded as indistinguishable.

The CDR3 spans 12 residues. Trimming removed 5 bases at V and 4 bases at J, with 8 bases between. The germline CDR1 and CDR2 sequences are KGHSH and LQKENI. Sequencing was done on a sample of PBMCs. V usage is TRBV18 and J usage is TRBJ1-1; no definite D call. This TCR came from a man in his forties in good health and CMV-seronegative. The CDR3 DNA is TGTGCCAGCTCAACAGAAGGCACTGAAGCTTTCTTT. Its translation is CASSTEGTEAFF.